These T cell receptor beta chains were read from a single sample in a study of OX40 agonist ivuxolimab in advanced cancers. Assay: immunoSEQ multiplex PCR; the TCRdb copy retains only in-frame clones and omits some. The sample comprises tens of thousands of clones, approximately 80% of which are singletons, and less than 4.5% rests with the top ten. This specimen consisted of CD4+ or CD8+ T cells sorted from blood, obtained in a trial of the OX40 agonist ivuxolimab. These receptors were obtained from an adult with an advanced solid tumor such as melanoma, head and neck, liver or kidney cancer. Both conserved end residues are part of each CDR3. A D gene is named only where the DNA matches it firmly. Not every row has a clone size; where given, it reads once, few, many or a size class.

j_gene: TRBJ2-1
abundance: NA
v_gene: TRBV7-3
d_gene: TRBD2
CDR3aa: CASSPAGLAAYNEQFF
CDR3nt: TGTGCCAGCAGCCCGGCGGGGCTAGCGGCCTACAATGAGCAGTTCTTC

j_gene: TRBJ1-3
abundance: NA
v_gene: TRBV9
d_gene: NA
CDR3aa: CASTGEGYGNTIYF
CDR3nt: TGTGCCAGCACCGGAGAGGGTTATGGAAACACCATATATTTT

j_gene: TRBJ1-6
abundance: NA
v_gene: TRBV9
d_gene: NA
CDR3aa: CASSPVPMLGNSPLHF
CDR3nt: TGTGCCAGCAGCCCGGTACCCATGTTAGGAAATTCACCCCTCCACTTT

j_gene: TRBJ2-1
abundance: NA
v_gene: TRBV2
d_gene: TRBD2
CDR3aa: CASIPRASGSINEQFF
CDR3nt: TGTGCCAGCATCCCCCGAGCGAGCGGGAGTATCAATGAGCAGTTCTTC

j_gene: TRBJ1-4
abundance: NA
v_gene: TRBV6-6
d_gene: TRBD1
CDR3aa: CASSLTGGPEKLFF
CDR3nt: TGTGCCAGCAGCCTGACAGGGGGTCCGGAAAAACTGTTTTTT

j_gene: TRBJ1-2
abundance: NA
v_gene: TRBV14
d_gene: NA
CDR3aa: CASSQASNYGYTF
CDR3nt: TGTGCCAGCAGCCAAGCGAGTAACTATGGCTACACCTTC

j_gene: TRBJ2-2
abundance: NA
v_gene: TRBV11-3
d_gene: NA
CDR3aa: CASRNRLGDTGELFF
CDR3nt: TGTGCCAGCAGAAATAGACTGGGGGACACCGGGGAGCTGTTTTTT

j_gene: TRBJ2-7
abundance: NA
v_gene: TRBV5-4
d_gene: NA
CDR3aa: CASSQDVGVGEQYF
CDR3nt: TGCGCCAGCAGCCAGGACGTGGGGGTGGGGGAGCAGTACTTC

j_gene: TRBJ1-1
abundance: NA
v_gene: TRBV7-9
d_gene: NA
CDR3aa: CASSLDGRVTEAFF
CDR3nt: TGTGCCAGCAGCTTAGATGGTAGGGTGACTGAAGCTTTCTTT

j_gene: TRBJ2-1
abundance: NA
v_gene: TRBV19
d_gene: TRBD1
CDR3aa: CASSFTGTGGNNEQFF
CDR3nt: TGTGCCAGTAGTTTTACCGGGACAGGGGGGAACAATGAGCAGTTCTTC

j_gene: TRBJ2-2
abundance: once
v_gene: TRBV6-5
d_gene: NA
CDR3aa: CASSYKDSSTGELFF
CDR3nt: TGTGCCAGCAGTTACAAAGACAGCTCCACCGGGGAGCTGTTTTTT

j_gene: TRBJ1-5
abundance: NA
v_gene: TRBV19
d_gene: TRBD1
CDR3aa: CASSPGQGSNQPQHF
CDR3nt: TGTGCCAGTAGTCCCGGACAGGGGTCCAATCAGCCCCAGCATTTT

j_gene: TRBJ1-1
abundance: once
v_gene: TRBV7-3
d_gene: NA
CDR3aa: CASSLSGSVRGRQLAFF
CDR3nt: TGTGCCAGCAGCTTAAGCGGTTCGGTTAGGGGGAGGCAGTTGGCTTTCTTT

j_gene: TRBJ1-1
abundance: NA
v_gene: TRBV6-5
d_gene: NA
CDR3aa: CASNGRGTTEAFF
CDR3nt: TGTGCCAGCAACGGGAGAGGTACCACTGAAGCTTTCTTT

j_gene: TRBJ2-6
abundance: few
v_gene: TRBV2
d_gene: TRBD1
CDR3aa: CASSVGRGRAGANVLTF
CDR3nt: TGTGCCAGCAGTGTGGGCAGGGGGAGAGCTGGGGCCAACGTCCTGACTTTC

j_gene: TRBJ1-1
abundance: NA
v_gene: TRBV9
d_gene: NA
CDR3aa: CASSVGRGEAFF
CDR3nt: TGTGCCAGCAGCGTAGGAAGAGGTGAAGCTTTCTTT

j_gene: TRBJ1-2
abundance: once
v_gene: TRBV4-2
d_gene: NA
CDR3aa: CASSQLRDITF
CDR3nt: TGTGCCAGCAGCCAGCTCCGGGACATAACCTTC

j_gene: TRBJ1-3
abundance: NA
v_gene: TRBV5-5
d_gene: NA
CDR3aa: CASSPIGTGNTIYF
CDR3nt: TGTGCCAGCAGCCCGATCGGGACTGGAAACACCATATATTTT

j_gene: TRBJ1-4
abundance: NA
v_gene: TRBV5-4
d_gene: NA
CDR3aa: CASTSQLGSANEKLFF
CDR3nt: TGTGCCAGCACATCCCAACTGGGGAGTGCTAATGAAAAACTGTTTTTT

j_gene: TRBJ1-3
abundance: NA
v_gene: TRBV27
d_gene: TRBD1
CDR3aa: CASSPKTGAGNTIYF
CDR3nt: TGTGCCAGCAGTCCAAAAACAGGGGCTGGAAACACCATATATTTT

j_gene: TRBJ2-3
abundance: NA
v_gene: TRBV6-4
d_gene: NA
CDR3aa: CASSPRTGRADTQYF
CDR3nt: TGTGCCAGCAGTCCCAGGACAGGGAGGGCAGATACGCAGTATTTT

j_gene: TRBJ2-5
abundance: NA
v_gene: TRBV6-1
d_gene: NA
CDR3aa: CASSEARETQYF
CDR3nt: TGTGCCAGCAGTGAAGCGAGGGAGACCCAGTACTTC

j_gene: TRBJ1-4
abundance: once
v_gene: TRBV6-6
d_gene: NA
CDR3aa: CASRTAEGMGEKLFF
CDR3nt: TGTGCCAGCAGGACGGCCGAGGGGATGGGCGAAAAACTGTTTTTT

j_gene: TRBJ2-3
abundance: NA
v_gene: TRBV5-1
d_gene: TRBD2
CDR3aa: CASSTQGLPTDTQYF
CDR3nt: TGCGCCAGCAGCACCCAGGGACTACCCACAGATACGCAGTATTTT

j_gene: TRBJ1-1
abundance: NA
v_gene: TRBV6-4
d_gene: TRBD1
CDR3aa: CASSVGQATEAFF
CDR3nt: TGTGCCAGCAGTGTGGGACAGGCGACTGAAGCTTTCTTT

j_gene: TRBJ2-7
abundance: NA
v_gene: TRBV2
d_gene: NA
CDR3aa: CASSSGTWYEQYF
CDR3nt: TGTGCCAGCAGTTCCGGGACATGGTACGAGCAGTACTTC

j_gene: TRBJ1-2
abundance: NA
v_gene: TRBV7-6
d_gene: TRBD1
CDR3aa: CASSEHQTGVDGYTF
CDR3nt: TGTGCCAGCAGCGAACACCAAACAGGGGTTGATGGCTACACCTTC

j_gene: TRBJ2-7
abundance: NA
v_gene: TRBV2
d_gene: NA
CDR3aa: CASSEDRSSYEQYF
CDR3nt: TGTGCCAGCAGTGAAGACAGGAGCTCCTACGAGCAGTACTTC

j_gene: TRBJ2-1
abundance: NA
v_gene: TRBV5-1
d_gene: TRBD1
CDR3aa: CASSGDRDGEQFF
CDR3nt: TGCGCCAGCAGCGGGGACAGGGATGGTGAGCAGTTCTTC

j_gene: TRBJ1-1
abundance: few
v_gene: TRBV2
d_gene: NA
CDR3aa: CASSLQGYTEAFF
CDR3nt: TGTGCCAGCAGTCTCCAGGGATACACTGAAGCTTTCTTT

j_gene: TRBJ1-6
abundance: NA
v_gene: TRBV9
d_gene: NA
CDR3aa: CASSPRGGTLHF
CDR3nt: TGTGCCAGCAGCCCACGGGGGGGAACCCTCCACTTT

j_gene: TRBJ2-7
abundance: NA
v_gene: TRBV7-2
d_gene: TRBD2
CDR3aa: CASSYGAGGAYEQYF
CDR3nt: TGTGCCAGCAGCTACGGGGCGGGAGGCGCCTACGAGCAGTACTTC

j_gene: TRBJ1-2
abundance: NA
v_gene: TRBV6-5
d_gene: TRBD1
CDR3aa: CASSYLGQGHGYTF
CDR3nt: TGTGCCAGCAGTTACCTCGGACAGGGCCATGGCTACACCTTC

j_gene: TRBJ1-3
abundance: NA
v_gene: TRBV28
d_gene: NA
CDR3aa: CASSEPGTGNTIYF
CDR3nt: TGTGCCAGCTCCGAGCCAGGGACAGGAAACACCATATATTTT

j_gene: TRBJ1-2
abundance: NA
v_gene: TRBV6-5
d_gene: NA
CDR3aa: CASTPFQGFGYGYTF
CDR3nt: TGTGCCAGCACACCCTTCCAGGGTTTTGGGTATGGCTACACCTTC

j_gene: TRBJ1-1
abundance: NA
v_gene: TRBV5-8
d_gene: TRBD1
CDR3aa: CASSSDRVITEAFF
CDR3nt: TGTGCCAGCAGCTCGGACAGGGTGATCACTGAAGCTTTCTTT

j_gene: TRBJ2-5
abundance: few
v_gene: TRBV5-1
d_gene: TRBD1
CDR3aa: CASSLGTGGQETQYF
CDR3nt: TGCGCCAGCAGTCTGGGGACAGGCGGGCAAGAGACCCAGTACTTC

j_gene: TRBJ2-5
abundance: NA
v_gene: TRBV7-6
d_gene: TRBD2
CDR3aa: CASSLTSAYQETQYF
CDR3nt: TGTGCCAGCAGCTTAACTAGCGCGTACCAAGAGACCCAGTACTTC

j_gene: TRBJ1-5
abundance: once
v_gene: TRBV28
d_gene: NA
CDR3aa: CASSLVRGNQPQHF
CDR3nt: TGTGCCAGCAGTTTAGTCAGGGGTAATCAGCCCCAGCATTTT

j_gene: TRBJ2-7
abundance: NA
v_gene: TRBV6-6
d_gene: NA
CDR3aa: CASRGTGRSEYF
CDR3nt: TGTGCCAGCAGAGGAACGGGGCGCTCCGAGTACTTC

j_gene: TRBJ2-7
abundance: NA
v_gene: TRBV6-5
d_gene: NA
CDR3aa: CASMSGPVRAYEQYF
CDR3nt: TGTGCCAGCATGAGCGGGCCAGTAAGGGCCTACGAGCAGTACTTC

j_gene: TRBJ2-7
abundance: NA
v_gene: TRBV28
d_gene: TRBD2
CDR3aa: CASTAGDEQYF
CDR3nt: TGTGCCAGCACCGCGGGGGACGAGCAGTACTTC

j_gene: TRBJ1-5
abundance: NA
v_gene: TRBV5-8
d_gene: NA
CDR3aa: CASSLQGGEGNQPQHF
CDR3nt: TGTGCCAGCAGCTTGCAGGGCGGCGAAGGCAATCAGCCCCAGCATTTT

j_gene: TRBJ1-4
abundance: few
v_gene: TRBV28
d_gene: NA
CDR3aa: CASSLNEKLFF
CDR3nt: TGTGCCAGCAGTTTGAATGAAAAACTGTTTTTT

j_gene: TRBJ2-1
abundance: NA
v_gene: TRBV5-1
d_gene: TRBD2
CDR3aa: CASSWELAGGRDEQFF
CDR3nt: TGCGCCAGCAGCTGGGAATTAGCGGGAGGACGGGATGAGCAGTTCTTC

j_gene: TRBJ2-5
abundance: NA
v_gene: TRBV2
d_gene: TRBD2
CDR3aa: CASSEGERGTQYF
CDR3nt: TGTGCCAGCAGTGAAGGGGAGCGGGGGACCCAGTACTTC

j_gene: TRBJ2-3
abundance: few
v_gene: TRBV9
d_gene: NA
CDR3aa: CASSVVGSTAGTDTQYF
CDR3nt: TGTGCCAGCAGCGTAGTAGGTTCCACTGCAGGCACAGATACGCAGTATTTT

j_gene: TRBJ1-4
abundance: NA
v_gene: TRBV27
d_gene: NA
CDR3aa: CASSSLGPAGEKLFF
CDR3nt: TGTGCCAGCAGTTCCCTCGGTCCAGCGGGGGAAAAACTGTTTTTT

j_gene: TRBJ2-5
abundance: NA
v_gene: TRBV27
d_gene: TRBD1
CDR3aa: CASSSQGMVRETQYF
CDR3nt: TGTGCCAGCAGTTCACAGGGGATGGTTCGGGAGACCCAGTACTTC

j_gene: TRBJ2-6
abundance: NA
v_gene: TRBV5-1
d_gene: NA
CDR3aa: CASSLQGSGANVLTF
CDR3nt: TGCGCCAGCAGCTTACAGGGATCTGGGGCCAACGTCCTGACTTTC

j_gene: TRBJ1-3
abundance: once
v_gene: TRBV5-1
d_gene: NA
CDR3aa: CASSVSPGGGNTIYF
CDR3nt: TGCGCCAGCAGCGTCTCCCCGGGTGGGGGAAACACCATATATTTT

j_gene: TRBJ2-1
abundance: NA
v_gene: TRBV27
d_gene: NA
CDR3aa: CASSPYRQLLEQFF
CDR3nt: TGTGCCAGCAGTCCCTACCGACAGCTCCTTGAGCAGTTCTTC

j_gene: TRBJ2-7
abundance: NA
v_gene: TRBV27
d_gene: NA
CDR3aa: CASSLFYEQYF
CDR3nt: TGTGCCAGCAGTTTATTCTACGAGCAGTACTTC

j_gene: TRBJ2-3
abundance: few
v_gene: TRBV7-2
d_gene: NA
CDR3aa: CASSPRGTGTDTQYF
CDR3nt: TGTGCCAGCAGCCCAAGGGGGACCGGTACAGATACGCAGTATTTT

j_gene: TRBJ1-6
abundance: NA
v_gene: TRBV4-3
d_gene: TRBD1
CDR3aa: CASSPQQGGNSPLHF
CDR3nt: TGCGCCAGCAGCCCTCAGCAGGGGGGTAATTCACCCCTCCACTTT

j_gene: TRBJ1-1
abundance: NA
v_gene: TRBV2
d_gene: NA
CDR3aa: CASLFGGIGTEAFF
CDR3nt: TGTGCCAGCCTTTTTGGGGGAATAGGCACTGAAGCTTTCTTT

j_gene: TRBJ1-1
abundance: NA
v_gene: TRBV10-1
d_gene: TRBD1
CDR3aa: CATRTGDLNTEAFF
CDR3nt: TGCGCCACCCGGACAGGGGACCTGAACACTGAAGCTTTCTTT

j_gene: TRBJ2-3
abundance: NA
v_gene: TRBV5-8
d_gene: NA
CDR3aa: CASSWGERADTQYF
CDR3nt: TGTGCCAGCAGCTGGGGGGAGAGGGCAGATACGCAGTATTTT